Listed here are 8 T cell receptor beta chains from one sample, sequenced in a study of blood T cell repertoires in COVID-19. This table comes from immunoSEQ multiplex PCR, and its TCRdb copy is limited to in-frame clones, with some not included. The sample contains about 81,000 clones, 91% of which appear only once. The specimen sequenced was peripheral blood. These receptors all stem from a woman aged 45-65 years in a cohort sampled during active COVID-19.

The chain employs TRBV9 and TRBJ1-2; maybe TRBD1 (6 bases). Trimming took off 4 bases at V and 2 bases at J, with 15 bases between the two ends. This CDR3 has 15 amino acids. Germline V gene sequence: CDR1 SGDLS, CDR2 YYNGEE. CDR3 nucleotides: TGTGCCAGCAGCACCCGGGACATACGAAACTATGGCTACACCTTC. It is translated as CASSTRDIRNYGYTF.

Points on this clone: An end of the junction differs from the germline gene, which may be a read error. This chain's CDR3 is CASSLQGSDPLF. The CDR3 DNA reads TGCGCCAGCAGCCTACAGGGGTCCGATCCATTATTT. This chain uses TRBV5-1 with TRBJ1-4, with 7 bases that match TRBD1. Germline lookup yields CDR1 SGHRS and CDR2 YFSETQ. The CDR3 runs to 12 residues.

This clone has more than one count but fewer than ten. The CDR3 bases are TGTGCCAGTAGTACGACATACGATGGAAACACCATATATTTT. This encodes CASSTTYDGNTIYF. The chain employs TRBV19 and TRBJ1-3; D call uncertain. The germline V gene encodes CDR1 LNHDA and CDR2 SQIVND (reference sequence). This CDR3 has 14 amino acids. Trimming shortened V by 4 bases and J by 3 bases, and 10 bases separated the two germline ends.

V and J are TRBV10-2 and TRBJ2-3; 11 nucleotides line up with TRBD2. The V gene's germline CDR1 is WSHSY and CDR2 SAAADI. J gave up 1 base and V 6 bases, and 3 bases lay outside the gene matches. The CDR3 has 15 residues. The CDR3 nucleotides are TGCGCCAGCAGGATTAGCGGGGGGGGCACAGATACGCAGTATTTT. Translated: CASRISGGGTDTQYF.

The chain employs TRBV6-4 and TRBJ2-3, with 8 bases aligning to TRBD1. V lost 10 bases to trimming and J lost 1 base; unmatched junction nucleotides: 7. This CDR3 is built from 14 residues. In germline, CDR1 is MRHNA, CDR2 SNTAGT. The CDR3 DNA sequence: TGTGCCAACCCGGACAGGGAGTGCACAGATACGCAGTATTTT. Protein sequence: CANPDRECTDTQYF.

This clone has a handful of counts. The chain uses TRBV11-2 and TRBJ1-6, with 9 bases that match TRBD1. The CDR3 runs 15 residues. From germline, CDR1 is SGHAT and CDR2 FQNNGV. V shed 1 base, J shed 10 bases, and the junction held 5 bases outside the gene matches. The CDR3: CASSLGTGAGSPLHF. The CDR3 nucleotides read TGTGCCAGCAGCTTAGGGACAGGGGCAGGGTCACCCCTCCACTTT. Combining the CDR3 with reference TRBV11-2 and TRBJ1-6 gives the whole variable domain EAGVAQSPRYKIIEKRQSVAFWCNPISGHATLYWYQQILGQGPKLLIQFQNNGVVDDSQLPKDRFSAERLKGVDSTLKIQPAKLEDSAVYLCASSLGTGAGSPLHFGNGTRLTVT.

For the CDR3, the DNA is TGTGCCAGCAGTTTACAACAGGGGCACGAAGAGACCCAGTACTTC. Residues: CASSLQQGHEETQYF. The chain joins TRBV28 to TRBJ2-5; 7 positions agree with TRBD1. The junction had 6 bases not matched to a gene; V was cut back by 2 bases and J by 3 bases. The germline V gene has CDR1 MDHEN and CDR2 SYDVKM. CDR3 length: 15 residues.

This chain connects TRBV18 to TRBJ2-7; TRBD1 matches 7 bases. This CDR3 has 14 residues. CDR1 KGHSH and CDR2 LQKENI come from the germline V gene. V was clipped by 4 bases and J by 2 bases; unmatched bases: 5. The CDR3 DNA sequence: TGTGCCAGCTCACTACAGGGGAACACCTACGAGCAGTACTTC. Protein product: CASSLQGNTYEQYF.